Sequencing of this T cell receptor (beta chain) was carried out in a study of OX40 agonist ivuxolimab in advanced cancers. Regarding the complete study: The costimulatory receptor OX40 (CD134) was targeted by ivuxolimab, a fully human IgG2 agonistic monoclonal antibody. Intravenous ivuxolimab was administered to patients every 2 weeks at six dose levels: 0.01, 0.1, 0.3, 1.5, 3 and 10 mg/kg. Of the roughly 51 patients in dose escalation, about 20 had hepatocellular carcinoma, about 15 had melanoma, 9 had renal cell carcinoma and 9 had head and neck cancer. In the dose-escalation cohort, around four fifths of patients were male, and the mean age was around 65 years with a range of roughly 23 to 79. Patients were allowed to have had prior anti-PD-1, anti-PD-L1 or anti-CTLA-4 therapy, and 40% of the dose-escalation patients had been treated with checkpoint inhibitors. Partial responses occurred in three dose-escalation patients: two with cutaneous melanoma and one with hepatocellular carcinoma. The point of sequencing TCRbeta in the periphery was to test whether ivuxolimab changed TCR sequence diversity and drove clonal T-cell expansion. The paper describes the monotherapy dose-escalation part (N ≈ 52 patients) of the phase I trial of ivuxolimab.

With respect to this clone: No cognate antigen has been identified for it. No base qualities exist here, and no much larger clone lies one base off it.

What the authors observed across the whole study: After ivuxolimab, more expanded clones were found on average in CD8+ T cells than in CD4+ T cells. At doses from 0.1 to 3.0 mg/kg, clonal expansion was seen in both CD4+ and CD8+ blood T cells between baseline and week 6. In the 0.1-3.0 mg/kg groups, partial responders were among the patients with the lowest normalized peripheral clonal expansion, particularly in CD8+ T cells. Low levels of normalized T-cell clonal expansion were also seen in some patients who did not respond. The antigen specificity of the clonally expanded peripheral T cells was not determined.

To sequence the TCRbeta CDR3 region, genomic DNA was isolated from the sorted cells. The immunoSEQ Assay was used to sequence the TCRbeta CDR3 regions. TCRdb limited this immuneACCESS table to in-frame rearrangements with V and J called. A share of clones is missing; checked studies link under half to unresolved V genes, and the rest is unexplained. The sample has under 20,000 clones on record, 75% to 85% of them singletons. Clones ranked in the top ten supply over 45% of the sample. Patients with a history of autoimmune disease or receiving systemic immunosuppression were excluded from the trial. Peripheral blood for TCR sequencing was collected from all dose cohorts at baseline, on cycle 4 day 1, and on cycle 7 day 1. Samples came from an open-label, multicenter, first-in-human phase I dose-escalation trial of ivuxolimab. Adults with locally advanced or metastatic melanoma, renal cell carcinoma, hepatocellular carcinoma or head and neck squamous cell carcinoma were enrolled in the trial. Before TCR sequencing, CD4+ and CD8+ T cells were separately sorted from peripheral blood.

The specimen comprised CD4+ or CD8+ T cells sorted from blood, sampled in a trial of the OX40 agonist ivuxolimab. This TCR came from an adult with an advanced solid tumor such as melanoma, head and neck, liver or kidney cancer.

The DNA reads TGTGCCTGGAGTGTGGTCTTCGGACAGGGGAATTCACCCCTCCACTTT. This translates into CAWSVVFGQGNSPLHF. The rearranged chain carries TRBV30 and TRBJ1-6, with 9 bases aligning to TRBD1. From cysteine to phenylalanine, the CDR3 is 16 amino acids long. This entry keeps only the CDR3 DNA: 48 bases, framed from base 1. CDR1 and CDR2, per the germline V gene (reference sequence), are GTSNPN and SVGIG. The germline V end is reduced by 0 bases and the J end by 7 bases; junction bases left unmatched: 7.